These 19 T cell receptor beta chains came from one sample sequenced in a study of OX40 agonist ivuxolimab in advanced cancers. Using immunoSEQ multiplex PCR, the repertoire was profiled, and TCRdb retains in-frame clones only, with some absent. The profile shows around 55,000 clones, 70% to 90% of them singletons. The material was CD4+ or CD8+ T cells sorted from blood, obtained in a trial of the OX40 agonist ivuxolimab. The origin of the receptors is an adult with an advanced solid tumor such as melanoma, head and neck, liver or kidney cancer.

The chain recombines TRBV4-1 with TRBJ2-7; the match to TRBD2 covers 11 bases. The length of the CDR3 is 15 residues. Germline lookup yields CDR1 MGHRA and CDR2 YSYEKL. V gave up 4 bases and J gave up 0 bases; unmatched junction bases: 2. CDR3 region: CASSLTSGGSYEQYF. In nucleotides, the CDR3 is TGCGCCAGCAGCCTCACTAGCGGGGGCTCCTACGAGCAGTACTTC.

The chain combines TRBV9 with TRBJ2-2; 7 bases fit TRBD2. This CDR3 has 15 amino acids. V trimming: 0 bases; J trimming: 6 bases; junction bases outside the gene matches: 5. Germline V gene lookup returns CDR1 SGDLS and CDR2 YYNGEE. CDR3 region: CASSVGGRLAGELFF. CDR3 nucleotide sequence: TGTGCCAGCAGCGTAGGCGGGAGACTGGCCGGGGAGCTGTTTTTT.

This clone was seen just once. This CDR3 reads CASSLSTGDSNQPQHF. The CDR3 nucleotides read TGTGCCAGCAGCTTATCTACGGGGGATAGCAATCAGCCCCAGCATTTT. This chain links TRBV7-2 with TRBJ1-5; D might be TRBD1 (5 bases). Germline V gene data show CDR1 as SGHTA and CDR2 as FQGNSA. Deletions cut 2 bases from V and 0 bases from J, with 11 bases between. The CDR3 totals 16 residues.

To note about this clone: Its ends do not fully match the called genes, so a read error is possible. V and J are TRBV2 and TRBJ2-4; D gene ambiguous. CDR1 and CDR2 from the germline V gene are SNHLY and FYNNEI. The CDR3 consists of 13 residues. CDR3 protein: CAGSSVAKNIQYF. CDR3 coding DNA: TGTGCCGGCAGTTCGGTAGCCAAAAACATTCAGTACTTC.

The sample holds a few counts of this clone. The CDR3 here is CSVRLVAGGPGRQETQYF. For the CDR3, the DNA is TGCAGCGTTCGTTTGGTAGCGGGAGGGCCTGGTAGGCAAGAGACCCAGTACTTC. The chain employs TRBV29-1 and TRBJ2-5; 11 nucleotides match TRBD2. The J segment lost 2 bases and the V segment lost 5 bases, leaving 16 bases of the junction unmatched. The CDR3 sequence is 18 residues long. Germline assignment: CDR1 SQVTM and CDR2 ANQGSEA.

The CDR3 here is CASSRIGTAYEQYF. DNA of the CDR3: TGTGCCAGCAGCCGTATTGGGACAGCCTACGAGCAGTACTTC. This chain uses TRBV6-5 with TRBJ2-7; 7 nucleotides agree with TRBD1. The junction had 7 bases not matched to a gene; V was cut back by 6 bases and J by 2 bases. The germline V gene encodes CDR1 MNHEY and CDR2 SVGAGI. CDR3 length: 14 residues.

In DNA, the CDR3 is TGTGCCAGCAGCGTAGGAAGGGCAGGGACAGAGACCCAGTACTTC. Its protein product is CASSVGRAGTETQYF. The chain combines TRBV9 with TRBJ2-5; D is tentatively TRBD1 or TRBD2 (5 bases each). Between the trimmed V and J ends, which lost 0 bases and 4 bases, there was a span of 13 bases. CDR3 length equals 15 residues. Germline values: CDR1 SGDLS, CDR2 YYNGEE.

In DNA form, the CDR3 reads TGCAGCGGTTGGGGTGGAGGGGGACAGTACAATGAGCAGTTCTTC. Translated, it gives CSGWGGGGQYNEQFF. This chain joins TRBV29-1 and TRBJ2-1; a weak D match, TRBD1 (7 bases). Trimming took off 7 bases at V and 4 bases at J, with 20 bases between the two ends. Germline-derived CDR1 and CDR2 are SQVTM and ANQGSEA. This CDR3 contains 15 residues.

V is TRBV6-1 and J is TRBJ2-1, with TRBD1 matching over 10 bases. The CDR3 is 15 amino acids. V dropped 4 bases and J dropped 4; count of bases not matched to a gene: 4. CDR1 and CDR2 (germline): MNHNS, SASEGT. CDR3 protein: CASSGGQGTYNEQFF. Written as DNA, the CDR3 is TGTGCCAGCAGTGGGGGACAGGGGACGTACAATGAGCAGTTCTTC.

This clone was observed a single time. The CDR3 loop is CASSSALRDRETQYF. DNA for the CDR3: TGTGCCAGCAGTTCGGCCCTCCGGGACAGAGAGACCCAGTACTTC. This chain connects TRBV27 to TRBJ2-5, with 7 bases aligning to TRBD1. The CDR3 length is 15 residues. V gave up 4 bases and J gave up 4 bases; unmatched junction bases: 9. Germline-derived CDR1 and CDR2 are MNHEY and SMNVEV (reference sequence).

The CDR3 DNA reads as TGTGCCAGCCGACGGGGGATTCGGGGAAAGAACACTGAAGCTTTCTTT. As protein: CASRRGIRGKNTEAFF. The chain carries TRBV28 and TRBJ1-1; D possibly corresponds to TRBD1 (5 bases). With 8 bases removed from V and 1 base from J, the gap between germline ends came to 20 bases. The CDR3 runs 16 residues. Germline V gene sequence: CDR1 MDHEN, CDR2 SYDVKM. Full variable domain (outside the CDR3, taken from reference TRBV28 and TRBJ1-1): DVKVTQSSRYLVKRTGEKVFLECVQDMDHENMFWYRQDPGLGLRLIYFSYDVKMKEKGDIPEGYSVSREKKERFSLILESASTNQTSMYLCASRRGIRGKNTEAFFGQGTRLTVV.

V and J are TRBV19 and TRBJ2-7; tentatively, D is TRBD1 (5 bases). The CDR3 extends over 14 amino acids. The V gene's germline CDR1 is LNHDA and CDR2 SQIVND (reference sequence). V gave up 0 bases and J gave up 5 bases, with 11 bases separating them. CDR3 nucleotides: TGTGCCAGTAGTATAGATCGACAGACCCACGAGCAGTACTTC. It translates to CASSIDRQTHEQYF.

The CDR3 DNA follows: TGTGCCAGCAGTAGGACACGCGGGATTCAAGAGACCCAGTACTTC. Its protein is CASSRTRGIQETQYF. The gene calls are TRBV6-6 and TRBJ2-5, with D possibly TRBD2 on 6 matching bases. Germline assignment: CDR1 MNHNY and CDR2 SVGAGI (reference sequence). The ends were cut back, 5 bases at V and 2 bases at J, with 15 bases in the middle. CDR3 size: 15 residues.

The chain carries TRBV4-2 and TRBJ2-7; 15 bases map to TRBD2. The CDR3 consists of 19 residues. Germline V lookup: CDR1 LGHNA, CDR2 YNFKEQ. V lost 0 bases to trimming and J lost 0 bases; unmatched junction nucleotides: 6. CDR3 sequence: CASSQDRGTSGRSSYEQYF. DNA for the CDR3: TGTGCCAGCAGCCAAGATAGAGGGACTAGCGGGAGGAGCTCCTACGAGCAGTACTTC.

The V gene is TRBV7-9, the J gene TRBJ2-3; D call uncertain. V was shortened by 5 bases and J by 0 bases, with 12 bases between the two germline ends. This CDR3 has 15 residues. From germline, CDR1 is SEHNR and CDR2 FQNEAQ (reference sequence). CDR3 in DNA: TGTGCCAGCAGCGGGCAGTCCGATAGCACAGATACGCAGTATTTT. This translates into CASSGQSDSTDTQYF.

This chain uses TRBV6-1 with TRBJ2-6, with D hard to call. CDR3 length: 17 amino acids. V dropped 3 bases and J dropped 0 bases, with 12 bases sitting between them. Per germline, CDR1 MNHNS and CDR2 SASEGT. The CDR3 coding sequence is TGTGCCAGCAGTGAGGCCCAGTTCTACTCTGGGGCCAACGTCCTGACTTTC. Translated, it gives CASSEAQFYSGANVLTF.

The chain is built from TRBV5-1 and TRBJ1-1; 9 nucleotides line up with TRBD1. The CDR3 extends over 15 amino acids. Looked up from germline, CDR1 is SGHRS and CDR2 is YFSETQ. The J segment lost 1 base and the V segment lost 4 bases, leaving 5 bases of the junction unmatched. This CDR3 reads CASSGGQGPNTEAFF. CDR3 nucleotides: TGCGCCAGCAGCGGAGGACAGGGGCCGAACACTGAAGCTTTCTTT.

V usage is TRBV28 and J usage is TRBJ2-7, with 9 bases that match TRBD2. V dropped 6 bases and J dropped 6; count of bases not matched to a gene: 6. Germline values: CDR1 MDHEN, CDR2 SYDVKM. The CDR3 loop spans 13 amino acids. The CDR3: CASREGLAPEQYF. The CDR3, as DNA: TGTGCCAGCAGGGAGGGACTAGCTCCCGAGCAGTACTTC.

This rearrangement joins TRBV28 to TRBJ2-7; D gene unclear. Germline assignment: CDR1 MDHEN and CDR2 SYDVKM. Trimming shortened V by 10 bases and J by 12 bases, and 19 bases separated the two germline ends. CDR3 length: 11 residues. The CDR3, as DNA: TGTGCCACCAAGACTCCCACCCGAGGGTACTTC. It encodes CATKTPTRGYF.